The 8 T cell receptor beta chains in this list originate from one sample, sequenced in a study of T cell responses to AZD1222 COVID-19 vaccine. The method was immunoSEQ multiplex PCR; TCRdb's version includes in-frame clones alone and lacks a portion of them. The sample lists 150,000 to 160,000 clones, about 87% occurring once. Sample: peripheral blood, taken on day 0 of AZD1222 vaccination. All receptors come from an adult in good health.

The CDR3: CASSNLGPRADTQYF. The CDR3 coding sequence is TGTGCCAGCAGTAACCTGGGACCAAGGGCAGATACGCAGTATTTT. This chain uses TRBV6-2 or TRBV6-3 with TRBJ2-3; the D gene could be TRBD1 or TRBD2 (5 bases each). Trimming pared 5 bases from V and 4 bases from J, leaving 16 bases between. From germline, CDR1 is MNHEY and CDR2 SVGEGT. The CDR3 runs 15 residues.

The V call is TRBV6-5, the J call TRBJ1-3; D uncertain. The V end lost 5 bases, the J end lost 1 base, and 6 bases lay between the germline ends. The CDR3 has 13 amino acids. The germline V gene has CDR1 MNHEY and CDR2 SVGAGI. Written as DNA, the CDR3 is TGTGCCAGCAGTAGACAATCTGGAAACACCATATATTTT. This translates into CASSRQSGNTIYF.

The chain carries TRBV7-2 and TRBJ1-6; tentatively, D is TRBD1 (5 bases). The germline V gene has CDR1 SGHTA and CDR2 FQGNSA. Trimming took 5 bases from V and 6 from J, leaving 17 bases between them. This CDR3 region has 16 residues. CDR3 sequence: CASSTRVRGGNSPLHF. CDR3 in DNA: TGTGCCAGCAGCACGAGGGTAAGGGGCGGTAATTCACCCCTCCACTTT.

The chain recombines TRBV18 with TRBJ2-3; 9 nucleotides match TRBD2. In germline, CDR1 is KGHSH, CDR2 LQKENI. CDR3 length: 16 residues. Trimming cost V 0 bases and J 3 bases; bases outside gene matches: 4. CDR3 amino acids: CASSPPSGGITDTQYF. The CDR3 nucleotides read TGTGCCAGCTCACCACCCAGCGGGGGGATTACAGATACGCAGTATTTT.

The rearrangement joins TRBV5-1 to TRBJ2-5; 11 positions agree with TRBD2. The CDR3 has 14 amino acids. Trimming at V came to 4 bases and at J to 4 bases, leaving 3 bases not matched to a gene. Germline V gene lookup returns CDR1 SGHRS and CDR2 YFSETQ. The CDR3 spells CASSPGTSGETQYF. The CDR3 bases are TGCGCCAGCAGCCCAGGGACTAGCGGAGAGACCCAGTACTTC.

V usage is TRBV4-1 and J usage is TRBJ1-2; D call uncertain. The CDR3 covers 18 residues. CDR1 MGHRA and CDR2 YSYEKL come from the germline V gene. With 0 bases removed from V and 2 bases from J, the gap between germline ends came to 19 bases. The CDR3 sequence: CASSQDMGQTAQNYGYTF. CDR3 sequence (DNA): TGCGCCAGCAGCCAAGATATGGGTCAGACTGCCCAGAACTATGGCTACACCTTC.

The chain has TRBV28 and TRBJ1-5; TRBD1 might be the D (5 bases). Per the germline V gene, CDR1 is MDHEN and CDR2 is SYDVKM. The CDR3 totals 16 residues. Trimming removed 0 bases at V and 4 bases at J, with 13 bases between. The chain's CDR3 is CASSLWSGRGNQPQHF. CDR3 bases: TGTGCCAGCAGTTTATGGTCAGGGCGGGGAAATCAGCCCCAGCATTTT.

CDR3 sequence reads: CASSVARSGEKLFF. Here the CDR3 DNA reads TGTGCCAGCAGCGTAGCCAGATCCGGTGAAAAACTGTTTTTT. This chain links TRBV9 with TRBJ1-4; D gene unclear. Germline-derived CDR1 and CDR2 are SGDLS and YYNGEE. The CDR3 extends over 14 amino acids. Between the trimmed V and J ends, which lost 0 bases and 7 bases, there was a span of 10 bases.